Included here is one TCR beta chain sequence, with context. What it recognizes is unknown. The sample belongs to a study of shared clonotypes between healthy human individuals. General study results and limits: A limitation of the genetic and exposure-history diversity represented arose from few donors.

PCR replicates performed on unsorted PBMC used around 310 ng DNA, 28,000 or so T cell genomes. As handled by the study authors: ImmunoSEQ gave junction-only sequences without quality scores, so filtering differed. The data were produced by immunoSEQ multiplex PCR, yet TCRdb's version contains in-frame clones alone and is incomplete. The DNA gave D and trimming, while V, J and clone size come from that table. Among 530,000 or so clones listed, 75% to 80% were seen once. The CDR3 spans 14 residues. Germline values: CDR1 LGHNA, CDR2 YSLEER. With 5 bases clipped from V and 3 bases from J, the junction kept 5 bases outside the gene matches.

The source of this sequence is a woman aged 40 to 50 in good health. Some clones in this sample may be carry-over from other donors' samples. The genes are TRBV4-3 and TRBJ2-7; 9 nucleotides align to TRBD1. Input material: PBMCs. CDR3 sequence reads: CASSTRTGDYEQYF. The CDR3 region has the DNA TGCGCCAGCAGCACCCGGACAGGGGACTACGAGCAGTACTTC.